Presented here are 10 T cell receptor beta chains from one specimen sequenced in a study of blood T cell repertoires in COVID-19. The table came from immunoSEQ multiplex PCR; TCRdb's copy has only in-frame clones and leaves some out. The table includes 200,000 to 250,000 clones, roughly four fifths detected once. Material: PBMCs or T cells enriched from blood (not recorded which). The receptors stem from a man aged 35-49 years who had recovered from COVID-19.

The CDR3 sequence is CASSRDSASREQYF. The CDR3 coding sequence is TGTGCCAGCAGCCGGGACTCCGCGTCGAGGGAGCAGTACTTC. This sequence joins TRBV7-2 and TRBJ2-7, with a possible D match to TRBD2 (6 bases). V was trimmed by 5 bases and J by 7 bases, leaving 18 bases between them. Germline-derived CDR1 and CDR2 are SGHTA and FQGNSA. This CDR3 spans 14 amino acids.

V and J are TRBV5-6 and TRBJ2-1; weak D call: TRBD2 (6 bases). The CDR3 contains 16 residues. Trimming took off 4 bases at V and 6 bases at J, with 20 bases between the two ends. Germline V CDR1 and CDR2: SGHDT, YYEEEE. CDR3 sequence: CASSPVGGFQVNEQFF. Written as DNA, the CDR3 is TGTGCCAGCAGCCCCGTGGGAGGCTTTCAAGTCAATGAGCAGTTCTTC.

This clone was recorded many times. The chain carries TRBV24-1 and TRBJ2-1, with D possibly being TRBD2 (7 bases). In germline, CDR1 is KGHDR, CDR2 SFDVKD. This CDR3 comprises 18 residues. V was pared by 3 bases and J by 6 bases, with 23 bases between. Here the CDR3 reads CATSDQAPRGGSSNEQFF. CDR3 sequence (DNA): TGTGCCACCAGTGATCAAGCCCCCAGGGGCGGGAGTTCCAATGAGCAGTTCTTC.

This clone has just a few counts. The V gene is TRBV5-1, the J gene TRBJ1-1; 9 nucleotides align to TRBD1. The CDR3 totals 18 residues. The germline V gene encodes CDR1 SGHRS and CDR2 YFSETQ. V shed 0 bases and J 8 bases; nucleotides not matched to a gene: 17. CDR3 protein: CASSLAGGTGSVGGEAFF. DNA for the CDR3: TGCGCCAGCAGCTTGGCCGGAGGGACAGGGAGTGTCGGGGGAGAAGCTTTCTTT.

The V call is TRBV14, the J call TRBJ1-2; unclear D gene. Germline-derived CDR1 and CDR2 are SGHDN and FVKESK. Between the trimmed V and J ends, which lost 5 bases and 8 bases, there was a span of 15 bases. This CDR3 comprises 13 residues. The CDR3 DNA reads TGTGCCAGCAGCAAGATCTGGAACGGGGGCTACACCTTC. Amino acids: CASSKIWNGGYTF.

The chain carries TRBV20-1 and TRBJ2-2, with a possible D match to TRBD1 (6 bases). V was cut by 3 bases and J by 3 bases, with 14 bases left in between. The CDR3 consists of 15 residues. Germline loops: CDR1 DFQATT, CDR2 SNEGSKA (reference sequence). The CDR3 sequence: CSASTTGGDTGELFF. As DNA, the CDR3 is TGCAGTGCTAGTACGACAGGTGGGGACACCGGGGAGCTGTTTTTT.

The chain employs TRBV29-1 and TRBJ1-2, with D possibly matching TRBD1 (6 bases). V gave up 7 bases and J gave up 2 bases, with 11 bases separating them. Per germline, CDR1 SQVTM and CDR2 ANQGSEA. There are 12 residues in the CDR3. CDR3: CSANDRNYGYTF. The CDR3 DNA reads TGCAGCGCGAACGACAGGAACTATGGCTACACCTTC.

This clone was picked up one time. V is TRBV7-2 and J is TRBJ1-1; no firm D call. This CDR3 comprises 13 residues. V was pared by 3 bases and J by 1 base, with 6 bases between. Per germline, CDR1 SGHTA and CDR2 FQGNSA. CDR3: CASSFAGNTEAFF. CDR3 coding DNA: TGTGCCAGCAGCTTTGCAGGGAACACTGAAGCTTTCTTT.

The chain employs TRBV9 and TRBJ2-1, with 8 bases that match TRBD1. V trimming: 0 bases; J trimming: 1 base; junction bases outside the gene matches: 3. The CDR3 length is 16 residues. Germline V CDR1 and CDR2: SGDLS, YYNGEE. The CDR3 protein is CASSVAGGASYNEQFF. In DNA, the CDR3 is TGTGCCAGCAGCGTAGCAGGGGGCGCGTCCTACAATGAGCAGTTCTTC.

CDR3 loop: CASSDQGPRSYEQYF. CDR3 DNA sequence: TGTGCCAGCAGTGACCAGGGGCCCCGCTCCTACGAGCAGTACTTC. V is TRBV6-1 and J is TRBJ2-7; possibly TRBD1 for D (6 bases). Germline CDR1 MNHNS, CDR2 SASEGT. V was shortened by 3 bases and J by 0 bases, with 12 bases between the two germline ends. This CDR3 comprises 15 residues.